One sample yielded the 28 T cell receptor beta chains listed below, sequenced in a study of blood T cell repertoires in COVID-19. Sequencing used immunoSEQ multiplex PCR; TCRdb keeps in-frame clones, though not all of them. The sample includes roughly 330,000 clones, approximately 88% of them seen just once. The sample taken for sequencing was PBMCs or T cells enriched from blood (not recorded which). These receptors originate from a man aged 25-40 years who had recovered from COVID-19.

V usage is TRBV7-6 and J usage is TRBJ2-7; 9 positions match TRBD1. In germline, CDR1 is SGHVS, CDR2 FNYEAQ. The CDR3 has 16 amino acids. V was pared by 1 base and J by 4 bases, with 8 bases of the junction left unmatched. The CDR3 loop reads CASSLDSGTGPYEQYF. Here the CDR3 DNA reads TGTGCCAGCAGCTTAGATTCCGGGACAGGGCCATACGAGCAGTACTTC.

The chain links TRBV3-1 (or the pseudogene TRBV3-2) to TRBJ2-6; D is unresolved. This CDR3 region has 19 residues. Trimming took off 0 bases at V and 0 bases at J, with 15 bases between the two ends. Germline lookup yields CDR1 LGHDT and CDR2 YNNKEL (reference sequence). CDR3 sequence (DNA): TGTGCCAGCAGCCAAGATCCCCAGGAAGAAGACTCTGGGGCCAACGTCCTGACTTTC. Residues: CASSQDPQEEDSGANVLTF.

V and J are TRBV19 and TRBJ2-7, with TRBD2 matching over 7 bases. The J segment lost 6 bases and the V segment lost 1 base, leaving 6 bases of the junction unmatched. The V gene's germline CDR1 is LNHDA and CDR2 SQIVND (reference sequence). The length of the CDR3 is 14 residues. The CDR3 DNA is TGTGCCAGTAGTATAGGGGGGGGTTTCAGCGAGCAGTACTTC. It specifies CASSIGGGFSEQYF.

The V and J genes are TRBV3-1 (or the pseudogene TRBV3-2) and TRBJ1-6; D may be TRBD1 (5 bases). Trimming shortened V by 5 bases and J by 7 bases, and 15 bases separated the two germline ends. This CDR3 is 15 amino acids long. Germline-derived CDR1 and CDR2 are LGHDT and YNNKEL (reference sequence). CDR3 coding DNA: TGTGCCAGCAGCTTGGCCTTGGCAGGGAATTCACCCCTCCACTTT. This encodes CASSLALAGNSPLHF.

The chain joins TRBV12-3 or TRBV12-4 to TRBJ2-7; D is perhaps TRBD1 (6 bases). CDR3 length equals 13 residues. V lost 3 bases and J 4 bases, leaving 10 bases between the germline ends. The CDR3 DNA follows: TGTGCCAGCAGTTTCGGGACAAAGTACGAGCAGTACTTC. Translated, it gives CASSFGTKYEQYF.

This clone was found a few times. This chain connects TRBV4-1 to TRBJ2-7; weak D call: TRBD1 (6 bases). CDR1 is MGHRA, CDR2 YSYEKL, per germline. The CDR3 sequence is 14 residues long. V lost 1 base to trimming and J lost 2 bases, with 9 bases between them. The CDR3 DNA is TGCGCCAGCAGCCAAGTTCAGGGGCCCTACGAGCAGTACTTC. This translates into CASSQVQGPYEQYF.

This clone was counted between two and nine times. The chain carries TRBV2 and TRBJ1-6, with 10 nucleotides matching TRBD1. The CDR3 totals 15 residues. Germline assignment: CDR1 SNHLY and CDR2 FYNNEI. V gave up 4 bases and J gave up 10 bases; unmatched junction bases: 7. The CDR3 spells CASSGSTGGKSPLHF. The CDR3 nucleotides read TGTGCCAGCAGTGGATCGACAGGGGGCAAGTCACCCCTCCACTTT.

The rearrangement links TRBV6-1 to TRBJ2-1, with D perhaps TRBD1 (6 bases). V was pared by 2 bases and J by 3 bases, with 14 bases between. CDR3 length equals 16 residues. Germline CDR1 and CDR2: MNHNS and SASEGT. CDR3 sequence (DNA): TGTGCCAGCAGTGAATGGGAGCAGGGGATCTACAATGAGCAGTTCTTC. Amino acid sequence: CASSEWEQGIYNEQFF.

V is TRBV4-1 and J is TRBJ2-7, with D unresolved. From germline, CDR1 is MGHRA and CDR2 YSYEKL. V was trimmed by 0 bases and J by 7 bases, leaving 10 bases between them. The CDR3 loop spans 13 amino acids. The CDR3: CASSQDVWREQYF. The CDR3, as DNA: TGCGCCAGCAGCCAAGATGTCTGGCGGGAGCAGTACTTC.

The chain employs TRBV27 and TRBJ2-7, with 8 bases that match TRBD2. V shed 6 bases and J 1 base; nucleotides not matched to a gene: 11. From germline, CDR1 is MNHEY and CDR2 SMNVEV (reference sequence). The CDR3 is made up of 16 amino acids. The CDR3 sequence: CASRQWGAGGSYEQYF. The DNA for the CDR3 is TGTGCCAGCAGGCAATGGGGGGCGGGGGGATCCTACGAGCAGTACTTC.

The CDR3 DNA is TGTGCCAGCAGCTTATTTCTAGCGGGGGGGGATGAGCAGTTCTTC. Encoded protein: CASSLFLAGGDEQFF. The V gene is TRBV11-1, the J gene TRBJ2-1; 12 bases map to TRBD2. Looked up from germline, CDR1 is SGHAT and CDR2 is FQDESV (reference sequence). This CDR3 has 15 amino acids. V lost 2 bases to trimming and J lost 8 bases; unmatched junction nucleotides: 4.

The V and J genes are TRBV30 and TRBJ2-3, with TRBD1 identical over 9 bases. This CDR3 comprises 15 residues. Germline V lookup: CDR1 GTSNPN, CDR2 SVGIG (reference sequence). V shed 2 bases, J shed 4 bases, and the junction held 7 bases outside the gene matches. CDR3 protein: CAWSRGGQGPDTQYF. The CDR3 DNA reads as TGTGCCTGGAGTAGGGGGGGACAGGGCCCAGATACGCAGTATTTT.

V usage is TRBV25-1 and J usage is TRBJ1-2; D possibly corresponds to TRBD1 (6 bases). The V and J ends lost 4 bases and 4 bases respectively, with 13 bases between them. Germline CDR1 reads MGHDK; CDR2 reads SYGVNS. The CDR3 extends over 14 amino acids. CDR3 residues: CASSAPGHPYGYTF. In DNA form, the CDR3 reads TGTGCCAGCAGTGCGCCGGGACACCCCTATGGCTACACCTTC.

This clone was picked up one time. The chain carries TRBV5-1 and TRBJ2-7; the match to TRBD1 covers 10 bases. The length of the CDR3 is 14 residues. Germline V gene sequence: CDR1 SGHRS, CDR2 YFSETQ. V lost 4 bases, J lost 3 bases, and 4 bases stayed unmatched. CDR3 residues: CASSRGQGSYEQYF. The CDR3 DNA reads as TGCGCCAGCAGCAGGGGACAGGGGAGCTACGAGCAGTACTTC. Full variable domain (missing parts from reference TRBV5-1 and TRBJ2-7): KAGVTQTPRYLIKTRGQQVTLSCSPISGHRSVSWYQQTPGQGLQFLFEYFSETQRNKGNFPGRFSGRQFSNSRSEMNVSTLELGDSALYLCASSRGQGSYEQYFGPGTRLTVT.

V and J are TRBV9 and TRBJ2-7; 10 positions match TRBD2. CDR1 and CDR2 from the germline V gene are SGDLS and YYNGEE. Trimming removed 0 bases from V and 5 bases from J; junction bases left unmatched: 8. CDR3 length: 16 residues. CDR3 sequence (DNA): TGTGCCAGCAGCGTAGGGCGGGGGCTAGCGGGGGACGAGCAGTACTTC. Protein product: CASSVGRGLAGDEQYF.

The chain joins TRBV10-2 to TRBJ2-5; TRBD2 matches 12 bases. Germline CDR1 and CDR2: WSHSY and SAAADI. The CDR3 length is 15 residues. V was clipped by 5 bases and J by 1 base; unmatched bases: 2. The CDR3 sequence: CASSLGLAGQETQYF. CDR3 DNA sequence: TGCGCCAGCAGTTTGGGACTAGCGGGCCAAGAGACCCAGTACTTC.

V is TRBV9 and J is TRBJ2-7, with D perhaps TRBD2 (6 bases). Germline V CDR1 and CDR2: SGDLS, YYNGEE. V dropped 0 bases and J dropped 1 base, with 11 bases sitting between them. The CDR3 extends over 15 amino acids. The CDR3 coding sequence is TGTGCCAGCAGCGTAGGGGTTGGGACTTCCTACGAGCAGTACTTC. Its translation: CASSVGVGTSYEQYF.

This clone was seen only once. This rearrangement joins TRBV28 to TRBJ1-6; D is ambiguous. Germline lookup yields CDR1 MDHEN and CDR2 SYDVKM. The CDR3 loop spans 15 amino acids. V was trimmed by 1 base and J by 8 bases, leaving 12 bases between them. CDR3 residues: CASSLLQEADSPLHF. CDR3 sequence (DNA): TGTGCCAGCAGTTTATTGCAGGAGGCCGATTCACCCCTCCACTTT.

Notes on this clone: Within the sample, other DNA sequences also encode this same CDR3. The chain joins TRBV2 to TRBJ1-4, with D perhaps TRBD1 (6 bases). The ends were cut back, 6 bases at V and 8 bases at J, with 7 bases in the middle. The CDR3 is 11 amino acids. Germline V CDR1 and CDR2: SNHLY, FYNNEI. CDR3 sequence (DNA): TGTGCCAGCAGGGACAGAGAAAAACTGTTTTTT. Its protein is CASRDREKLFF.

CDR3 region: CASSPSWAGDSISYNEQFF. Here the CDR3 DNA reads TGTGCCAGCAGCCCTTCTTGGGCGGGGGATTCCATCTCCTACAATGAGCAGTTCTTC. The chain recombines TRBV6-4 with TRBJ2-1; 7 nucleotides line up with TRBD2. Germline V gene data show CDR1 as MRHNA and CDR2 as SNTAGT. CDR3 size: 19 residues. V shed 6 bases and J 0 bases; nucleotides not matched to a gene: 17.

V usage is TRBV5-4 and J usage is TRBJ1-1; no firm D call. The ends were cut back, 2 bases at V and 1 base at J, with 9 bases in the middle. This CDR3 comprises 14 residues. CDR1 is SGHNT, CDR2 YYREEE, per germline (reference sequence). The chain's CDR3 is CASSLYNKNTEAFF. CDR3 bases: TGTGCCAGCAGCTTATACAACAAGAACACTGAAGCTTTCTTT.

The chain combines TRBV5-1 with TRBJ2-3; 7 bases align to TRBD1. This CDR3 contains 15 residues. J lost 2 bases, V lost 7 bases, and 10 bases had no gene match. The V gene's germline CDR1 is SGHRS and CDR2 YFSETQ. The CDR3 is CASARGRGTTDTQYF. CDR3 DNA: TGCGCCAGCGCAAGGGGGCGTGGAACCACAGATACGCAGTATTTT. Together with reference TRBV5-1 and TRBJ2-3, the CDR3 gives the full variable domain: KAGVTQTPRYLIKTRGQQVTLSCSPISGHRSVSWYQQTPGQGLQFLFEYFSETQRNKGNFPGRFSGRQFSNSRSEMNVSTLELGDSALYLCASARGRGTTDTQYFGPGTRLTVL.

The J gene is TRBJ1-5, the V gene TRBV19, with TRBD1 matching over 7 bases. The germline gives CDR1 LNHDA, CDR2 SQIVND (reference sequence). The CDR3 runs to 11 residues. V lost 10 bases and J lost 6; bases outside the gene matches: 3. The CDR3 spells CATGGSQPQHF. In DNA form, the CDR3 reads TGTGCCACAGGGGGTAGTCAGCCCCAGCATTTT.

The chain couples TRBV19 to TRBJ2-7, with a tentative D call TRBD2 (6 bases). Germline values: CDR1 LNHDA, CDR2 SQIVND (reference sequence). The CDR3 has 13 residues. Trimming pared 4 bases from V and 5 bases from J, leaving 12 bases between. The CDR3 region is CASSKAGSNEQYF. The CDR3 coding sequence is TGTGCCAGTAGTAAGGCGGGGTCCAACGAGCAGTACTTC.

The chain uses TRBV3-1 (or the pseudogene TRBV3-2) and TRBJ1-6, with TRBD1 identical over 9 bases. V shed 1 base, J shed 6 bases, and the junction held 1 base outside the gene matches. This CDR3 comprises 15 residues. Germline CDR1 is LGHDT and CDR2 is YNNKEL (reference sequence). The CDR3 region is CASSQGQGVNSPLHF. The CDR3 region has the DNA TGTGCCAGCAGCCAAGGACAGGGGGTTAATTCACCCCTCCACTTT.

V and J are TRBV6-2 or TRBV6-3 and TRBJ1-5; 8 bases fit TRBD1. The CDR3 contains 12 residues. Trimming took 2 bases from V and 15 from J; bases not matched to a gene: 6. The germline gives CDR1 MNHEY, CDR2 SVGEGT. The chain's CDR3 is CASSYPRQGRHF. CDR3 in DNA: TGTGCCAGCAGTTACCCTAGACAGGGGAGGCATTTT.

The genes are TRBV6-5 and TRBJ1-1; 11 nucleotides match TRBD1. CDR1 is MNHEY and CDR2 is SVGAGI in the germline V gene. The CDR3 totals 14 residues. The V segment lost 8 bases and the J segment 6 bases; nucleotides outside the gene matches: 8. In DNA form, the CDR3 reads TGTGCCAGCGCCAGGGACAGGGGGGCTTCTGAAGCTTTCTTT. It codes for CASARDRGASEAFF.

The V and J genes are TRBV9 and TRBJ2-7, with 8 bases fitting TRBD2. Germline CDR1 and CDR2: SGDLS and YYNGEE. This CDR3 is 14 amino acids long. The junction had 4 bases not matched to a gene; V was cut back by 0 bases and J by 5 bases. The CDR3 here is CASSVAGTRNEQYF. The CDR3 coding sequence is TGTGCCAGCAGCGTAGCCGGGACTAGGAACGAGCAGTACTTC.